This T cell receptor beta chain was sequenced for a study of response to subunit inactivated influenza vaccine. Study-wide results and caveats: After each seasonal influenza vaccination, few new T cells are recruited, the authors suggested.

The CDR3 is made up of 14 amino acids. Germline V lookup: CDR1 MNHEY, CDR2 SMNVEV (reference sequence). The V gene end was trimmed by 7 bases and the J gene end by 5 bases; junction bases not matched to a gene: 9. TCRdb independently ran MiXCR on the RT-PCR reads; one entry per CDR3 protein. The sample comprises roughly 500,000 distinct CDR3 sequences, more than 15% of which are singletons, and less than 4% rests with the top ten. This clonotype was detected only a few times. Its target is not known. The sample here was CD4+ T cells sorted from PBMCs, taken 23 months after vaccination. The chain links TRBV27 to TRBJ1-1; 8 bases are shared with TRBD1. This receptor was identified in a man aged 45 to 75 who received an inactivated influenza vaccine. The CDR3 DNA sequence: TGTGCCAGCAAGGCCCCTGGACAGGGAACTGAAGCTTTCTTT. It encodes CASKAPGQGTEAFF.